The clone carrying this T cell receptor (beta chain) was picked up one time. Some clones are missing from TCRdb's copy, which holds only in-frame ones; the method was immunoSEQ multiplex PCR. Among about 77,000 clones listed, 90% to 95% were seen once. The entry originates in a study of T cell changes during pregnancy in multiple sclerosis. CDR1 is SEHNR and CDR2 is FQNEAQ in the germline V gene (reference sequence). The CDR3 extends over 11 amino acids. V shed 8 bases and J shed 2 bases, with 6 bases lying between them. The rearrangement uses TRBV7-9 and TRBJ2-5; a weak D match, TRBD2 (6 bases). The specimen comprised peripheral blood, sampled after pregnancy. The clonotype originates from a female donor in good health, enrolled as a control in a pregnancy study. The CDR3 coding sequence is TGTGCCAGCGGGGGGCAAGAGACCCAGTACTTC. Encoded protein: CASGGQETQYF.